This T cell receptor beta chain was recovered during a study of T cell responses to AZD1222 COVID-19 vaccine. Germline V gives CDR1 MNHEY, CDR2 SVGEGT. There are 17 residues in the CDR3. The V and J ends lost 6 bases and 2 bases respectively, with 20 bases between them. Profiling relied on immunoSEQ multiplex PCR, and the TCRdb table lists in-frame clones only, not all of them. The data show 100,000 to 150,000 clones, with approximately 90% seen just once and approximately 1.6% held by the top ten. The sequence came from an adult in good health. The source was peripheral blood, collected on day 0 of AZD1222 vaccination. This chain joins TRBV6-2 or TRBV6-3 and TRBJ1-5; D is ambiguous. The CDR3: CASSPRAPRAGNQPQHF. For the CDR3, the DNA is TGTGCCAGCAGCCCTCGGGCCCCAAGAGCGGGCAATCAGCCCCAGCATTTT.